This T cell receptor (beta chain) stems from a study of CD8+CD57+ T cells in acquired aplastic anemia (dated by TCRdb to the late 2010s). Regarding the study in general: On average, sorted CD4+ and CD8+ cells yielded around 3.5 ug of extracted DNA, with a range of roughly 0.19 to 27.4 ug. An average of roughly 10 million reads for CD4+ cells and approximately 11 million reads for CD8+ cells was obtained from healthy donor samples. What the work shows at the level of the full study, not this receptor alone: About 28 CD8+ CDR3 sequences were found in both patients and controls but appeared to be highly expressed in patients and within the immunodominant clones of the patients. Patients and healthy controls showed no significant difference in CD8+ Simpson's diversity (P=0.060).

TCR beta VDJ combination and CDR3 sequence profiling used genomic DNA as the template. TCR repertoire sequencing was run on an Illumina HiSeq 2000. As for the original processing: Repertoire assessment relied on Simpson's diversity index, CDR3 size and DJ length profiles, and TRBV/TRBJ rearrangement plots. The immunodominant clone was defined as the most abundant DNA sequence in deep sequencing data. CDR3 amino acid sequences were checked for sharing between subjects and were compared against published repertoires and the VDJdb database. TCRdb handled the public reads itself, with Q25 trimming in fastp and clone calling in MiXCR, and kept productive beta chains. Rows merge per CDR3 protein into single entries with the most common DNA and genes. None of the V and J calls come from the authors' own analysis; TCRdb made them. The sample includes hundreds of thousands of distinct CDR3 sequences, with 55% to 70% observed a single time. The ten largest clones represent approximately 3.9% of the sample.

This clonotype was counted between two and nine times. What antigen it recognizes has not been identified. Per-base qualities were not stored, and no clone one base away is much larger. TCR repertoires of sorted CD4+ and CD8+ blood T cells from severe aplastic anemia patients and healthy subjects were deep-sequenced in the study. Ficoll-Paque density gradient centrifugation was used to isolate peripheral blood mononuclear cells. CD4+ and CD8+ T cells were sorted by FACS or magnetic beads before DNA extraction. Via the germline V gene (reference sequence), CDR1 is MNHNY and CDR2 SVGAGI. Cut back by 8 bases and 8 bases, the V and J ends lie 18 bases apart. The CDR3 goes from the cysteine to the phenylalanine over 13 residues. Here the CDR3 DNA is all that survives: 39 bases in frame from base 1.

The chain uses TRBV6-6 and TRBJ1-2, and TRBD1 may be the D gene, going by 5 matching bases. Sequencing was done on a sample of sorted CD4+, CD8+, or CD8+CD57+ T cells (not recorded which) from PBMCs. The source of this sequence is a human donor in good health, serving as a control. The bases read TGTGCCAGCCATAGGACATATGAGGACGGCTACACCTTC. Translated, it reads CASHRTYEDGYTF.